What follows is one T cell receptor beta chain and its context. Its specificity is not known. This sample stems from a study of radiation and T cells in renal cell carcinoma. About the research overall: Nephrectomy followed 15 Gy stereotactic body radiation by 4 weeks.

Study-wide results and limits: Top tumor clonotypes rose in blood 2 weeks post-radiation, then contracted.

This CDR3 comprises 16 residues. Between the trimmed V and J ends, which lost 0 bases and 3 bases, there was a span of 13 bases. Germline V gene sequence: CDR1 SGHDT, CDR2 YYEEEE. Described time point: baseline pretreatment blood. The treatment here: 15 Gy SBRT to primary tumor, nephrectomy 4 weeks later. After SBRT, blood was collected at 2 and 4 weeks, plus baseline. The patient's renal cell carcinoma had clear cell pathology. Generated by immunoSEQ multiplex PCR, the TCRdb table keeps only in-frame clones and is missing some. The sample holds more than 95,000 clones, roughly 80% seen once. The rearrangement joins TRBV5-6 to TRBJ1-5, with D perhaps matching TRBD1 (6 bases). The TCR originated in a woman in her sixties or seventies with renal cell carcinoma. This specimen consisted of blood, obtained from a patient whose treatment included radiotherapy and nephrectomy. The CDR3 sequence is CASSLGVQGDNQPQHF. CDR3 coding DNA: TGTGCCAGCAGCTTGGGAGTACAGGGCGACAATCAGCCCCAGCATTTT.